This T cell receptor beta chain was profiled in a study of T cell changes during pregnancy in multiple sclerosis (dated by TCRdb to the late 2010s). Broadly, across the study: In women with multiple sclerosis, the researchers looked at how the T cell repertoire shifted as pregnancy progressed.

Libraries came from the immunoSEQ multiplex PCR assay. As stored in TCRdb, this immuneACCESS dataset retains in-frame rearrangements with V and J assigned. A fraction of the clones does not appear; measured against another copy, unresolved V genes explain less than half of the discrepancy, and the remainder lacks a known reason. Counted in this sample were over 35,000 clones; nearly 90% of them appeared once. Over 0.45% of the sample lies in the top ten. From V the trimming removes 3 bases and from J it removes 0 bases, while the gene matches leave 3 bases of the junction unaccounted for. The CDR3 runs 15 residues from the cysteine to the phenylalanine. Just CDR3 DNA is preserved here, 45 bases in frame from base 1. CDR1 and CDR2 are drawn from the germline V gene: SGDLS, YYNGEE. Concerning this clone itself: No antigen is known for it. Per-base quality was not reported, and no clone a single base away is much larger than it.

Source: CD4+ T cells from peripheral blood mononuclear cells, taken in the second trimester of pregnancy. This chain is built from TRBV9 and TRBJ2-3, and 8 junction bases match TRBD2. The receptor was isolated from a female donor with multiple sclerosis, enrolled in a pregnancy study. The CDR3 here reads CASSDSGVSTDTQYF. The nucleotides are TGTGCCAGCAGCGATAGCGGGGTTAGCACAGATACGCAGTATTTT. This CDR3, with the reference TRBV9 and TRBJ2-3 proteins standing in past its ends, gives the full variable domain DSGVTQTPKHLITATGQRVTLRCSPRSGDLSVYWYQQSLDQGLQFLIQYYNGEERAKGNILERFSAQQFPDLHSELNLSSLELGDSALYFCASSDSGVSTDTQYFGPGTRLTVL.